A selection of T cell receptor beta chains follows, all from one sample in a study of T cells in Graves' hyperthyroidism and ophthalmopathy. A single record per CDR3 protein comes from TCRdb applying MiXCR to the multiplex PCR reads. The sample shows about 360,000 distinct CDR3 sequences, roughly 14% of them seen only once. Sequences were obtained from blood. All receptors derive from a man aged 30-40 years with Graves' hyperthyroidism that later progressed to Graves' ophthalmopathy. Both conserved end residues are part of each CDR3. Each record gives: D gene, V gene, CDR3 length, clone size, J gene, CDR3 protein, CDR3 DNA. D genes are given only for firm matches. Where a row states a size, it is once, few, many or the class of an expanded clone; other rows omit it.

>-|TRBV7-8|13|many|TRBJ2-1
CASSLRLRGGAFF
TGTGCCAGCAGCTTGAGGCTTCGCGGGGGCGCGTTCTTC
>TRBD1|TRBV7-9|15|few|TRBJ2-1
CASSLVGQFTQGQFF
TGTGCCAGCAGCTTAGTGGGACAGTTTACTCAAGGGCAGTTCTTC
>TRBD2|TRBV13|12|many|TRBJ2-7
CASSQRGNEQYF
TGTGCCAGCAGCCAGCGGGGAAACGAGCAGTACTTC
>-|TRBV29-1|11|few|TRBJ2-3
CSGLRADTQYF
TGCAGCGGTTTGCGCGCAGATACGCAGTATTTT
>-|TRBV7-9|17|many|TRBJ2-1
CASSYPLGGGVGDEQFF
TGTGCCAGCAGCTACCCCCTGGGTGGAGGGGTTGGCGATGAGCAGTTCTTC
>-|TRBV7-8|15|-|TRBJ1-3
CASSLVGSSGNTIYF
TGTGCCAGCAGCTTAGTGGGCAGCTCTGGAAACACCATATATTTT
>TRBD1|TRBV27|16|many|TRBJ1-6
CASSSPGQGRNSPLHF
TGTGCCAGCAGTTCCCCGGGACAGGGGCGGAATTCACCCCTCCACTTT
>-|TRBV5-1|18|-|TRBJ2-1
CASSLQILAHREGNEQFF
TGCGCCAGCAGCTTACAAATCCTAGCACATCGCGAGGGCAATGAGCAGTTCTTC
>-|TRBV20-1|13|few|TRBJ1-2
CSARDNRHYGYTF
TGCAGTGCTAGAGATAACAGGCACTATGGCTACACCTTC
>TRBD2|TRBV6-1|17|-|TRBJ2-2
CASSVRTSGGWVGELFF
TGTGCCAGCAGTGTCCGGACTAGCGGGGGATGGGTCGGGGAGCTGTTTTTT
>-|TRBV7-9|16|few|TRBJ1-2
CASSLGSRDTPYGYTF
TGTGCCAGCAGCTTAGGGAGCCGGGACACCCCCTATGGCTACACCTTC
>-|TRBV4-1|14|few|TRBJ2-7
CASSQVGNLWEQYF
TGCGCCAGCAGCCAAGTGGGTAACCTTTGGGAGCAGTACTTC
>-|TRBV28|14|many|TRBJ2-2
CASSLGRAGGELFF
TGTGCCAGCAGTTTGGGCAGGGCCGGCGGGGAGCTGTTTTTT
>-|TRBV6-5|14|many|TRBJ1-5
CASSYRSGNQPQHF
TGTGCCAGCAGTTATAGGTCAGGGAATCAGCCCCAGCATTTT
>-|TRBV20-1|15|many|TRBJ1-5
CSANWGGGDSQPQHF
TGCAGTGCTAACTGGGGAGGAGGAGATAGTCAGCCCCAGCATTTT
>TRBD2|TRBV2|17|many|TRBJ2-5
CASSEAQAQRGGETQYF
TGTGCCAGCAGTGAAGCGCAAGCCCAGCGGGGGGGAGAGACCCAGTACTTC
>-|TRBV5-1|17|-|TRBJ2-2
CASSFGVRGANTGELFF
TGCGCCAGCAGCTTCGGGGTACGGGGCGCGAACACCGGGGAGCTGTTTTTT
>TRBD1|TRBV5-1|15|-|TRBJ1-6
CASSPGDRDNSPLHF
TGCGCCAGCAGCCCAGGGGACAGAGATAATTCACCCCTCCACTTT
>-|TRBV7-9|13|few|TRBJ1-6
CASSLGTDSPLHF
TGTGCCAGCAGCTTGGGGACTGATTCACCCCTCCACTTT
>-|TRBV29-1|15|many|TRBJ1-3
CSVEVRAQTGNTIYF
TGCAGCGTTGAAGTTCGGGCACAGACTGGAAACACCATATATTTT
>-|TRBV11-3|13|many|TRBJ1-2
CASSVEPNYGYTF
TGTGCCAGCAGCGTGGAACCGAACTATGGCTACACCTTC
>-|TRBV12-5|11|few|TRBJ1-1
CASRGGGGAFF
TGTGCTAGCCGGGGGGGGGGAGGAGCTTTCTTT
>-|TRBV12-5|15|-|TRBJ2-5
CASGPRDLFQETQYF
TGTGCTAGTGGTCCCCGGGACCTCTTTCAAGAGACCCAGTACTTC
>TRBD2|TRBV13|14|many|TRBJ2-3
CASSQRTRTDTQYF
TGTGCCAGCAGCCAAAGGACTAGGACAGATACGCAGTATTTT
>-|TRBV19|13|-|TRBJ2-1
CASSAGRTMMQFF
TGTGCCAGTAGTGCGGGACGCACAATGATGCAGTTCTTC
>-|TRBV12-3/TRBV12-4|16|-|TRBJ2-3
CASSLGGGAHTDTQYF
TGTGCCAGCAGTTTAGGAGGGGGGGCACACACAGATACGCAGTATTTT
>-|TRBV5-5|14|-|TRBJ1-3
CASSLTGAGNTIYF
TGTGCCAGCAGCTTGACGGGAGCTGGAAACACCATATATTTT
>-|TRBV5-1|12|many|TRBJ1-1
CASSLPGTEAFF
TGCGCCAGCAGCTTGCCGGGCACTGAAGCTTTCTTT
>-|TRBV6-1|14|many|TRBJ1-1
CASAPGPVNTEAFF
TGTGCCAGCGCGCCGGGCCCGGTGAACACTGAAGCTTTCTTT
>-|TRBV12-3/TRBV12-4|15|many|TRBJ1-2
CASSSSGTHPRGYTF
TGTGCCAGCAGTTCATCCGGGACCCACCCGCGGGGCTACACCTTC
>TRBD2|TRBV5-1|15|-|TRBJ2-3
CASSIGTSGGDTQYF
TGCGCCAGCAGCATAGGGACTAGCGGGGGAGATACGCAGTATTTT
>-|TRBV28|15|-|TRBJ1-4
CASSLGTRANEKLFF
TGTGCCAGCAGTTTAGGGACACGGGCTAATGAAAAACTGTTTTTT
>-|TRBV6-2/TRBV6-3|13|-|TRBJ2-5
CASRVQGGETQYF
TGTGCCAGCCGGGTACAGGGTGGCGAGACCCAGTACTTC
>-|TRBV5-5|15|once|TRBJ2-7
CASSFVADSSYEQYF
TGTGCCAGCAGCTTTGTTGCGGACAGCTCCTACGAGCAGTACTTC
>-|TRBV7-9|15|few|TRBJ2-4
CASSSYREVKNIQYF
TGTGCCAGCAGCTCATACAGGGAGGTGAAAAACATTCAGTACTTC
>-|TRBV30|12|few|TRBJ2-5
CAWRGSPGTQYF
TGTGCCTGGAGGGGCTCCCCGGGGACCCAGTACTTC
>-|TRBV9|14|-|TRBJ1-1
CASSVGPRDTEAFF
TGTGCCAGCAGCGTCGGCCCCCGGGACACTGAAGCTTTCTTT
>-|TRBV19|15|-|TRBJ1-6
CASSIRGTYNSPLHF
TGTGCCAGTAGTATCAGGGGAACCTATAATTCACCCCTCCACTTT
>TRBD1|TRBV12-3/TRBV12-4|17|many|TRBJ1-5
CASSLNPTGVGNQPQHF
TGTGCCAGCAGTTTAAACCCCACAGGGGTCGGCAATCAGCCCCAGCATTTT
>-|TRBV5-1|15|few|TRBJ2-1
CASSPQPSSYNEQFF
TGCGCCAGCAGTCCTCAGCCTAGCTCCTACAATGAGCAGTTCTTC
>-|TRBV14|12|many|TRBJ1-1
CASSPLYEAAFF
TGTGCCAGCAGCCCACTTTACGAGGCAGCTTTCTTT
>-|TRBV11-3|17|many|TRBJ2-1
CASSYEPGLASYNEQFF
TGTGCCAGCAGCTACGAACCCGGACTGGCCTCCTACAATGAGCAGTTCTTC
>-|TRBV27|12|-|TRBJ2-1
CASSFGVREQFF
TGTGCCAGCAGTTTTGGGGTACGCGAGCAGTTCTTC
>-|TRBV10-3|15|few|TRBJ2-7
CAISDQPGVSYEQYF
TGTGCCATCAGTGACCAACCGGGAGTCTCCTACGAGCAGTACTTC
>TRBD2|TRBV28|17|many|TRBJ2-5
CASNQGQTSGGLETQYF
TGTGCCAGCAACCAGGGGCAGACTAGCGGGGGTTTGGAGACCCAGTACTTC
>TRBD1|TRBV9|14|few|TRBJ1-1
CASSGTGGATEAFF
TGTGCCAGCAGCGGGACAGGGGGCGCGACTGAAGCTTTCTTT
>TRBD1|TRBV11-1|16|-|TRBJ1-4
CASSFGQGATNEKLFF
TGTGCCAGCAGCTTCGGACAGGGCGCAACTAATGAAAAACTGTTTTTT
>TRBD1|TRBV24-1|18|many|TRBJ1-5
CATSDLPPGQGYNQPQHF
TGTGCCACCAGTGATTTACCTCCGGGACAGGGCTACAATCAGCCCCAGCATTTT
>TRBD1|TRBV20-1|17|few|TRBJ1-3
CSARVRQGINSGNTIYF
TGCAGTGCTAGAGTCCGACAGGGGATCAACTCTGGAAACACCATATATTTT
>-|TRBV9|15|-|TRBJ1-5
CASSSGASLNQPQHF
TGTGCCAGCAGCTCTGGGGCCAGCTTAAATCAGCCCCAGCATTTT
>-|TRBV28|17|-|TRBJ2-2
CASSFVPAGTNTGELFF
TGTGCCAGCAGTTTTGTACCCGCGGGCACGAACACCGGGGAGCTGTTTTTT
>-|TRBV20-1|15|many|TRBJ1-1
CSARDRGGADTEAFF
TGCAGTGCTAGAGATAGGGGGGGGGCGGACACTGAAGCTTTCTTT
>TRBD1|TRBV5-5|17|-|TRBJ1-2
CASSPRDRGFSYYGYAF
TGTGCCAGCAGCCCCCGGGACAGGGGATTTTCCTACTATGGCTACGCCTTC
>-|TRBV15|14|many|TRBJ1-1
CATSSTDGNTEAFF
TGTGCCACCAGCAGTACAGACGGGAACACTGAAGCTTTCTTT
>-|TRBV7-8|14|few|TRBJ2-3
CASNLGGTTDTQYF
TGTGCCAGCAACTTGGGGGGGACAACAGATACGCAGTATTTT
>-|TRBV7-2|15|many|TRBJ1-2
CASSLDGAIFYGYTF
TGTGCCAGCAGCTTAGATGGGGCCATTTTCTATGGCTACACCTTC
>-|TRBV19|15|few|TRBJ2-1
CASSNGRLTYNEQFF
TGTGCCAGTAGTAACGGACGGCTGACGTACAATGAGCAGTTCTTC
>TRBD1|TRBV18|18|few|TRBJ1-2
CASSPPLVGDRMVYGYTF
TGTGCCAGCTCACCACCCTTAGTGGGGGACAGGATGGTATATGGCTACACCTTC
>-|TRBV7-9|14|many|TRBJ1-6
CASSPGFYNSPLHF
TGTGCCAGCAGCCCGGGATTTTATAATTCACCCCTCCACTTT